A few counts support the clone carrying this T cell receptor beta chain. The antigen is undetermined. As every portion of the isolated RNA was reverse transcribed, the sequencing read expressed TCRB transcripts. The protocol was immunoSEQ multiplex PCR, while the TCRdb copy is restricted to in-frame clones and leaves out a portion. Found here are 300,000 or so clones, roughly an eighth of them singletons; the top ten hold about 0.017%. This record comes from a study of beta chain features in type 1 diabetes. Study results and limitations: In every one of the four CD4+ subsets, TCRB CDR3s were moderately but significantly shorter in Type 1 diabetes patients.

Germline CDR1 reads MGHDK; CDR2 reads SYGVNS. Trimming cost V 1 base and J 4 bases; bases outside gene matches: 4. CDR3 length equals 15 residues. The source is a man under 40 with type 1 diabetes. The sequenced sample was naive CD4+ T cells from blood. The chain recombines TRBV25-1 with TRBJ2-1; 7 bases fit TRBD2. CDR3 in DNA: TGTGCCAGCAGTGAATGGGCTAGCGGATACAATGAGCAGTTCTTC. It is translated as CASSEWASGYNEQFF. Complete variable domain (other parts from reference TRBV25-1 and TRBJ2-1): EADIYQTPRYLVIGTGKKITLECSQTMGHDKMYWYQQDPGMELHLIHYSYGVNSTEKGDLSSESTVSRIRTEHFPLTLESARPSHTSQYLCASSEWASGYNEQFFGPGTRLTVL.